One sample yielded the 24 T cell receptor beta chains listed below, sequenced in a study of Graves' ophthalmopathy and Graves' hyperthyroidism. As the template, RNA transcripts were used to amplify TCR beta CDR3 regions. After a first-round RT-PCR with HTBI primers, a second-round multiplex PCR was run. TCRdb processed the multiplex PCR reads anew with MiXCR; each CDR3 protein has one entry. The sample carries about 640,000 distinct CDR3 sequences, more than 40% recorded once. The sample consisted of peripheral blood. These receptors came from an adult man with Graves' ophthalmopathy.

This clonotype was seen a few times. This sequence joins TRBV20-1 and TRBJ2-7; 8 bases agree with TRBD2. This CDR3 is built from 15 residues. Trimming took 0 bases from V and 3 from J; bases not matched to a gene: 7. Germline-derived CDR1 and CDR2 are DFQATT and SNEGSKA (reference sequence). The CDR3 DNA follows: TGCAGTGCTAGAGATGCCAAGCGGGGGAACTACGAGCAGTACTTC. Amino acids: CSARDAKRGNYEQYF.

This clonotype was detected many times. This sequence joins TRBV25-1 and TRBJ2-3, with D possibly being TRBD1 or TRBD2 (5 bases each). The CDR3 has 14 amino acids. Trimming took 7 bases from V and 6 from J, leaving 17 bases between them. Germline values: CDR1 MGHDK, CDR2 SYGVNS. CDR3 coding DNA: TGTGCCAGCACCTGGAACCAAGAGGGGGATACGCAGTATTTT. Translating gives CASTWNQEGDTQYF.

Ten or more counts support this clonotype. V gene TRBV5-1 combines with J gene TRBJ2-2, with 7 bases that match TRBD1. V lost 1 base and J lost 7; bases outside the gene matches: 10. The CDR3 covers 16 residues. Germline CDR1 is SGHRS and CDR2 is YFSETQ. The CDR3 bases are TGCGCCAGCAGCTTGTTGGGCGGACAGGTTGGCGGGGAGCTGTTTTTT. This encodes CASSLLGGQVGGELFF. Filled out from reference TRBV5-1 and TRBJ2-2, the complete variable domain reads KAGVTQTPRYLIKTRGQQVTLSCSPISGHRSVSWYQQTPGQGLQFLFEYFSETQRNKGNFPGRFSGRQFSNSRSEMNVSTLELGDSALYLCASSLLGGQVGGELFFGEGSRLTVL.

This clonotype was recorded a few times. The chain uses TRBV7-2 and TRBJ2-7, with D tentatively TRBD1 (5 bases). V lost 1 base and J 5 bases, leaving 12 bases between the germline ends. Per the germline V gene, CDR1 is SGHTA and CDR2 is FQGNSA. The CDR3 is 14 amino acids. Written as DNA, the CDR3 is TGTGCCAGCAGCTTAGGCCCAGGGATGAACGAGCAGTACTTC. Translating gives CASSLGPGMNEQYF.

Note on this clonotype: A read error may explain this, as a much larger clone is one base away. This rearrangement joins TRBV5-1 to TRBJ1-1; D perhaps matches TRBD1 (6 bases). Looked up from germline, CDR1 is SGHRS and CDR2 is YFSETQ. With 4 bases removed from V and 6 bases from J, the gap between germline ends came to 16 bases. CDR3 size: 14 residues. The CDR3 loop reads CASSPWGRGAEAFF. The CDR3 DNA reads TGCGCCAGCAGCCCATGGGGAAGGGGGGCTGAAGCTTTCTTT.

V gene TRBV6-4 combines with J gene TRBJ2-3; the D gene is possibly TRBD2 (6 bases). The V gene's germline CDR1 is MRHNA and CDR2 SNTAGT. V gave up 5 bases and J gave up 5 bases, with 17 bases separating them. CDR3 size: 15 residues. CDR3 residues: CASSPTGDAGDTQYF. The CDR3 bases are TGTGCCAGCAGTCCCACGGGGGACGCAGGAGATACGCAGTATTTT.

The sample holds many counts of this clonotype. V gene TRBV12-3 or TRBV12-4 combines with J gene TRBJ2-7, with a weak D call TRBD1 (5 bases). Trimming left V 3 bases short and J 3 bases short, with 9 bases between. CDR3 length equals 13 residues. The CDR3 sequence is CASSFGAVYEQYF. The CDR3 DNA sequence: TGTGCCAGCAGTTTTGGGGCAGTCTACGAGCAGTACTTC.

This clonotype was counted a single time. This chain connects TRBV4-1 to TRBJ1-1; the D is unclear. The length of the CDR3 is 17 residues. Germline loops: CDR1 MGHRA, CDR2 YSYEKL. Trimming removed 0 bases from V and 0 bases from J, with 14 bases in between. In DNA form, the CDR3 reads TGCGCCAGCAGCCAAGAAAGGAGAGTGAGTATGAACACTGAAGCTTTCTTT. It specifies CASSQERRVSMNTEAFF.

This clonotype was detected many times. The chain has TRBV7-3 and TRBJ2-7; tentatively, D is TRBD2 (5 bases). This CDR3 has 12 residues. V dropped 8 bases and J dropped 0 bases, with 8 bases sitting between them. In germline, CDR1 is SGHTA, CDR2 FQGTGA. CDR3 nucleotide sequence: TGTGCCAGCGGTACTAGCTCCTACGAGCAGTACTTC. Amino acids: CASGTSSYEQYF.

The chain is built from TRBV20-1 and TRBJ1-1, with TRBD1 matching 9 bases. The germline gives CDR1 DFQATT, CDR2 SNEGSKA (reference sequence). This CDR3 is built from 20 residues. Germline trimming cut 0 bases from V and 11 bases from J; bases unmatched to any gene: 28. CDR3 residues: CSARDLNGGGPQGAARPAFF. As DNA, the CDR3 is TGCAGTGCTAGAGATTTAAATGGGGGGGGGCCACAGGGGGCGGCTCGACCGGCTTTCTTT.

On this clonotype: Given a much more abundant clone one base away, this may be a read error. This chain uses TRBV20-1 with TRBJ1-1, with 8 bases aligning to TRBD1. The germline V gene has CDR1 DFQATT and CDR2 SNEGSKA (reference sequence). J lost 11 bases, V lost 6 bases, and 17 bases had no gene match. The CDR3 is 14 residues long. The CDR3 region is CSADTGQDSVRAFF. CDR3 coding DNA: TGCAGTGCAGACACGGGACAGGACTCTGTGCGGGCTTTCTTT.

The V and J genes are TRBV29-1 and TRBJ1-1, with D hard to call. V was clipped by 8 bases and J by 6 bases, with 19 bases between them. The length of the CDR3 is 13 residues. Germline CDR1 reads SQVTM; CDR2 reads ANQGSEA. CDR3 DNA: TGCAGCTCCCGGTTGACTGAAAATCCTGAAGCTTTCTTT. This translates into CSSRLTENPEAFF.

The J gene is TRBJ1-1, the V gene TRBV10-3, with 7 bases identical to TRBD1. The V gene end was trimmed by 4 bases and the J gene end by 1 base; junction bases not matched to a gene: 9. Looked up from germline, CDR1 is ENHRY and CDR2 is SYGVKD. The length of the CDR3 is 16 residues. CDR3: CAISAPGTATNTEAFF. DNA for the CDR3: TGTGCCATCAGTGCGCCCGGGACAGCCACGAACACTGAAGCTTTCTTT.

V gene TRBV20-1 combines with J gene TRBJ1-4; 9 bases map to TRBD1. CDR3 length: 14 residues. Germline loops: CDR1 DFQATT, CDR2 SNEGSKA (reference sequence). V was clipped by 0 bases and J by 11 bases; unmatched bases: 7. The CDR3 nucleotides read TGCAGTGCTAGAGACCCGGACAGGGGTTACAAACTGTTTTTT. Translated: CSARDPDRGYKLFF.

Concerning this clonotype: A read error is likely, as this CDR3 ends without the conserved phenylalanine or tryptophan. The limits of the CDR3 on the DNA are not certain, so only TCRdb's listed CDR3 is given. The chain has TRBV7-6 and TRBJ1-3. Germline values: CDR1 SGHVS, CDR2 FNYEAQ. The length of the CDR3 is 9 amino acids, counting both ends. The CDR3 reads CASSLALRG.

This rearrangement joins TRBV25-1 to TRBJ1-4, with D perhaps TRBD1 (6 bases). CDR1 MGHDK and CDR2 SYGVNS come from the germline V gene. This CDR3 has 15 residues. V lost 6 bases to trimming and J lost 5 bases, with 16 bases between them. CDR3 sequence: CASSEGGDTNEKLFF. The CDR3 DNA is TGTGCCAGCAGCGAAGGGGGGGACACGAATGAAAAACTGTTTTTT.

The CDR3 DNA reads TGTGCCAGTAGTACTTGGAACCCAGGGGGAGTCAATGAAAAACTGTTTTTT. Residues: CASSTWNPGGVNEKLFF. The genes are TRBV19 and TRBJ1-4; 7 bases match TRBD1. CDR1 is LNHDA and CDR2 is SQIVND in the germline V gene (reference sequence). The V gene end was trimmed by 4 bases and the J gene end by 5 bases; junction bases not matched to a gene: 13. This CDR3 has 17 amino acids. Complete variable domain (other parts from reference TRBV19 and TRBJ1-4): DGGITQSPKYLFRKEGQNVTLSCEQNLNHDAMYWYRQDPGQGLRLIYYSQIVNDFQKGDIAEGYSVSREKKESFPLTVTSAQKNPTAFYLCASSTWNPGGVNEKLFFGSGTQLSVL.

This clonotype has a count of ten or more. J is TRBJ2-5 and V is TRBV7-9; 7 nucleotides agree with TRBD2. This CDR3 region has 13 residues. The trim removed 6 bases at V and 3 bases at J, leaving 4 bases unmatched. The germline V gene encodes CDR1 SEHNR and CDR2 FQNEAQ (reference sequence). The CDR3 sequence is CASSLRGEETQYF. DNA for the CDR3: TGTGCCAGCAGTCTTCGGGGGGAAGAGACCCAGTACTTC.

The chain joins TRBV20-1 to TRBJ2-7; 7 nucleotides match TRBD2. The germline CDR1 and CDR2 sequences are DFQATT and SNEGSKA (reference sequence). This CDR3 is 15 amino acids long. With 7 bases clipped from V and 2 bases from J, the junction kept 14 bases outside the gene matches. In nucleotides, the CDR3 is TGCAGTGTGGGAGGAGCGGGATCTCCCCCCTACGAGCAGTACTTC. Translated, it gives CSVGGAGSPPYEQYF.

For this clonotype: A much larger clone differs by one base, so this may be a read error. The rearrangement uses TRBV7-2 and TRBJ1-4, with D tentatively TRBD1 (6 bases). Germline CDR1 SGHTA, CDR2 FQGNSA. This CDR3 is built from 16 residues. The V end lost 8 bases, the J end lost 4 bases, and 20 bases lay between the germline ends. This chain's CDR3 is CASRLSATGFNEKLFF. For the CDR3, the DNA is TGTGCCAGCCGCCTCTCGGCGACAGGTTTTAATGAAAAACTGTTTTTT.

The V call is TRBV30, the J call TRBJ1-1; D gene ambiguous. Germline CDR1 is GTSNPN and CDR2 is SVGIG (reference sequence). The V gene lost 8 bases and the J gene lost 6 bases, with 10 bases spanning the gap. The CDR3 is made up of 10 amino acids. The CDR3 bases are TGTGCCGGCGCGGTAGCTGAAGCTTTCTTT. Protein product: CAGAVAEAFF.

With regard to this clonotype: Compared with germline, one end of the junction differs, possibly owing to a read error. CDR3 region: CASSQATGSTGGLFF. CDR3 in DNA: TGTGCCAGCAGCCAAGCGACAGGGTCCACCGGGGGGCTGTTTTTT. This chain links TRBV4-2 with TRBJ2-2; D is perhaps TRBD1 (7 bases). Germline lookup yields CDR1 LGHNA and CDR2 YNFKEQ. The CDR3 extends over 15 amino acids.

The DNA of the CDR3 is TGTGCCAGCAGCAGGACGGGGACACTATACTTC. Translation gives CASSRTGTLYF. The chain combines TRBV5-4 with TRBJ2-5, with D tentatively TRBD1 (6 bases). Germline assignment: CDR1 SGHNT and CDR2 YYREEE (reference sequence). V was pared by 4 bases and J by 14 bases, with 15 bases between. This CDR3 comprises 11 residues.

A few counts support this clonotype. The chain recombines TRBV12-3 or TRBV12-4 with TRBJ2-5; perhaps D is TRBD1 or TRBD2 (5 bases each). Trimming stripped 3 bases from V and 6 bases from J, with 14 bases between. The CDR3 runs 14 residues. CDR3 residues: CASSFIEPGQTQYF. The CDR3 nucleotides read TGTGCCAGCAGTTTTATAGAACCGGGGCAGACCCAGTACTTC.